This TCR beta chain was retrieved from a study of Graves' ophthalmopathy and Graves' hyperthyroidism. Whole-study findings and limits: A roughly 81% specificity and around 86% sensitivity were achieved by a 13-signature model that separated ophthalmopathy from stable hyperthyroidism.

The length of the CDR3 is 15 residues. With 5 bases removed from V and 10 bases from J, the gap between germline ends came to 24 bases. CDR1 and CDR2 (germline): SGHVS, FQNEAQ. This clonotype was seen at least ten times. Its cognate antigen is unknown. Using RNA transcripts, the TCR beta CDR3 regions were amplified. An initial RT-PCR round employing HTBI primers preceded a second-round multiplex PCR. Using its own MiXCR run on the multiplex PCR reads, TCRdb lists one record per CDR3 protein. The sample carries about 400,000 distinct CDR3 sequences, over 20% recorded once. Clinical symptoms, serum thyroxine, TRAb, thyroid ultrasound and orbital computed tomography determined diagnosis. Out of 7.5 to 10 ml of fresh peripheral blood, PBMCs were obtained.

The rearrangement joins TRBV7-8 to TRBJ2-7; D gene ambiguous. This sequence originates from a woman aged 18-29 years with stable Graves' hyperthyroidism. Material: peripheral blood. The CDR3: CASSRLRSALLEQYF. In DNA form, the CDR3 reads TGTGCCAGCAGCCGCCTGAGGTCAGCCCTCCTGGAACAGTACTTC. The full variable domain, rest sourced from reference TRBV7-8 and TRBJ2-7, is GAGVSQSPRYKVAKRGQDVALRCDPISGHVSLFWYQQALGQGPEFLTYFQNEAQLDKSGLPSDRFFAERPEGSVSTLKIQRTQQEDSAVYLCASSRLRSALLEQYFGPGTRLTVT.